The next 21 T cell receptor beta chains were all read from a single sample in a study of blood T cell repertoires in COVID-19 (dated by TCRdb to the early 2020s). Library method: the immunoSEQ multiplex PCR assay. In TCRdb, the immuneACCESS table is reduced to in-frame sequences with V and J assigned. These tables do not hold every clone; where another copy was compared, an unresolved V gene accounts for under half, and the others remain unexplained. For this sample the table gives approximately 250,000 clones, of which around 82% were detected only once. Of the sample, less than 10% is held by the ten largest clones. Sequencing was done on a sample of peripheral blood. These receptors originate from a human donor in a cohort sampled during active COVID-19.

This clone was detected once. The rearrangement joins TRBV3-1 (or the pseudogene TRBV3-2) to TRBJ1-1; 12 nucleotides agree with TRBD1. J lost 5 bases, V lost 6 bases, and 10 bases had no gene match. The CDR3 is 16 residues long. From germline, CDR1 is LGHDT and CDR2 YNNKEL (reference sequence). The CDR3 nucleotides read TGTGCCAGCAGACCCGGGACAGGGGGCAGGGGAACTGAAGCTTTCTTT. The encoded protein is CASRPGTGGRGTEAFF.

The rearrangement links TRBV28 to TRBJ2-3, with TRBD2 matching 8 bases. Trimming at V came to 7 bases and at J to 4 bases, leaving 7 bases not matched to a gene. The CDR3 length is 14 residues. CDR1 is MDHEN, CDR2 SYDVKM, per germline. The CDR3 spells CASIRGGTADTQYF. The CDR3 nucleotides are TGTGCCAGCATCCGCGGGGGGACGGCAGATACGCAGTATTTT.

The chain uses TRBV7-3 and TRBJ2-3, with a possible D match to TRBD2 (5 bases). CDR1 SGHTA and CDR2 FQGTGA come from the germline V gene. V was cut by 5 bases and J by 2 bases, with 14 bases left in between. CDR3 length: 15 residues. The CDR3 loop reads CASSLGSRDTDTQYF. The DNA of the CDR3 is TGTGCCAGCAGCCTAGGGAGTCGGGACACAGATACGCAGTATTTT. Full variable domain (outside the CDR3, taken from reference TRBV7-3 and TRBJ2-3): GAGVSQTPSNKVTEKGKYVELRCDPISGHTALYWYRQSLGQGPEFLIYFQGTGAADDSGLPNDRFFAVRPEGSVSTLKIQRTERGDSAVYLCASSLGSRDTDTQYFGPGTRLTVL.

The genes are TRBV5-1 and TRBJ1-1, with TRBD1 identical over 7 bases. Germline trimming cut 0 bases from V and 1 base from J; bases unmatched to any gene: 9. Germline values: CDR1 SGHRS, CDR2 YFSETQ. The CDR3 sequence is 17 residues long. CDR3: CASSLVLLRQGNTEAFF. CDR3 nucleotides: TGCGCCAGCAGCTTGGTCCTTCTTCGACAGGGGAACACTGAAGCTTTCTTT.

The chain employs TRBV27 and TRBJ1-4; TRBD1 agrees at 9 bases. In germline, CDR1 is MNHEY, CDR2 SMNVEV (reference sequence). This CDR3 has 17 residues. V shed 2 bases and J 4 bases; nucleotides not matched to a gene: 8. The DNA for the CDR3 is TGTGCCAGCAGTTTAAGGGGACAGGGTCTCCTTAATGAAAAACTGTTTTTT. Translated, it gives CASSLRGQGLLNEKLFF.

The chain recombines TRBV6-6 with TRBJ1-1; TRBD1 aligns across 8 bases. Germline V gene lookup returns CDR1 MNHNY and CDR2 SVGAGI (reference sequence). The CDR3 extends over 15 amino acids. The V gene end was trimmed by 5 bases and the J gene end by 2 bases; junction bases not matched to a gene: 7. CDR3 amino acids: CASSARQGPNTEAFF. The CDR3 nucleotides read TGTGCCAGCAGTGCCAGACAGGGGCCAAACACTGAAGCTTTCTTT.

This clone was counted only a few times. The chain uses TRBV12-3 or TRBV12-4 and TRBJ1-5; D not resolved. V lost 5 bases and J lost 3, with 8 bases in between. The CDR3 runs to 13 residues. CDR3 in amino acids: CASSNSNNQPQHF. DNA for the CDR3: TGTGCCAGCAGTAACAGTAACAATCAGCCCCAGCATTTT.

V is TRBV4-1 and J is TRBJ1-5; a possible D gene is TRBD1 (6 bases). CDR3 length: 15 residues. The germline V and J ends were trimmed by 2 bases and 5 bases, with 13 bases remaining between them. The germline gives CDR1 MGHRA, CDR2 YSYEKL. The chain's CDR3 is CASSQLQGPYQPQHF. For the CDR3, the DNA is TGCGCCAGCAGCCAACTTCAGGGGCCTTATCAGCCCCAGCATTTT.

A note on this clone: Other DNA sequences of this sample code for an identical CDR3. The gene calls are TRBV4-3 and TRBJ1-1; D is unclear. This CDR3 has 13 amino acids. V lost 0 bases and J lost 1, with 3 bases in between. Germline V lookup: CDR1 LGHNA, CDR2 YSLEER. The CDR3 DNA reads as TGCGCCAGCAGCCAAGACAGGAACACTGAAGCTTTCTTT. This translates into CASSQDRNTEAFF.

This clone has only one observation. This sample also contains other DNA sequences that code for the same CDR3. The chain combines TRBV11-2 with TRBJ2-5, with 9 bases identical to TRBD1. The CDR3 runs to 13 residues. The V gene end was trimmed by 5 bases and the J gene end by 5 bases; junction bases not matched to a gene: 3. CDR1 SGHAT and CDR2 FQNNGV come from the germline V gene. The CDR3 protein is CASSPDRGETQYF. The CDR3 coding sequence is TGTGCCAGCAGCCCTGACAGGGGGGAGACCCAGTACTTC.

About this clone itself: The junction differs from germline at one of its ends, possibly a read error. This chain uses TRBV27 with TRBJ1-5; D is unresolved. Germline values: CDR1 MNHEY, CDR2 SMNVEV (reference sequence). The CDR3 spans 13 residues. In DNA form, the CDR3 reads TGTGCCAGCAGTCGAGTTAGCTATCAGCCCCAGCATTTT. Translated, it gives CASSRVSYQPQHF.

V gene TRBV19 combines with J gene TRBJ2-3, with TRBD2 identical over 7 bases. Per the germline V gene, CDR1 is LNHDA and CDR2 is SQIVND (reference sequence). The CDR3 is 18 residues long. J was trimmed by 0 bases and V by 3 bases; bases with no gene match: 12. In DNA, the CDR3 is TGTGCCAGTAGTATTGCCCCGCTGCTAGCGGCTAGCACAGATACGCAGTATTTT. This gives the protein CASSIAPLLAASTDTQYF.

This sequence joins TRBV4-3 and TRBJ1-1; D may be TRBD1 (5 bases). Trimming removed 0 bases at V and 4 bases at J, with 9 bases between. Germline CDR1 reads LGHNA; CDR2 reads YSLEER. This CDR3 is 14 amino acids long. The CDR3 spells CASSQDVGLTEAFF. The CDR3 DNA is TGCGCCAGCAGCCAAGATGTGGGGCTCACTGAAGCTTTCTTT.

The chain recombines TRBV18 with TRBJ1-4, with D uncertain. The CDR3 has 14 amino acids. V was trimmed by 6 bases and J by 8 bases, leaving 16 bases between them. Germline lookup yields CDR1 KGHSH and CDR2 LQKENI. The CDR3 region is CASSTEGYAEKLFF. CDR3 nucleotides: TGTGCCAGCTCGACCGAGGGATATGCCGAAAAACTGTTTTTT.

The V gene is TRBV6-5, the J gene TRBJ2-1, with 8 bases identical to TRBD2. This CDR3 is 15 amino acids long. Trimming removed 5 bases from V and 6 bases from J; junction bases left unmatched: 9. Germline lookup yields CDR1 MNHEY and CDR2 SVGAGI. CDR3 amino acids: CASSPPGGRFNEQFF. In DNA form, the CDR3 reads TGTGCCAGCAGTCCTCCGGGGGGGAGGTTCAATGAGCAGTTCTTC.

The chain uses TRBV5-1 and TRBJ2-3; 7 nucleotides line up with TRBD2. CDR1 is SGHRS and CDR2 is YFSETQ in the germline V gene. J lost 3 bases, V lost 1 base, and 8 bases had no gene match. This CDR3 has 16 amino acids. The CDR3 spells CASSLTERGRTDTQYF. The CDR3 DNA follows: TGCGCCAGCAGCTTGACGGAGCGGGGAAGAACAGATACGCAGTATTTT.

The chain has TRBV19 and TRBJ2-7, with TRBD1 as a possible D gene (5 bases). The ends were cut back, 2 bases at V and 5 bases at J, with 13 bases in the middle. This CDR3 spans 14 amino acids. Germline V CDR1 and CDR2: LNHDA, SQIVND (reference sequence). The CDR3 nucleotides are TGTGCCAGTAGTATAAACCAGGGCATCAACGAGCAGTACTTC. Encoded protein: CASSINQGINEQYF.

This clone appeared a few times. This rearrangement joins TRBV5-6 to TRBJ2-2, with 12 bases lining up with TRBD2. The V gene end was trimmed by 4 bases and the J gene end by 4 bases; junction bases not matched to a gene: 14. The CDR3 spans 19 residues. Germline V gene lookup returns CDR1 SGHDT and CDR2 YYEEEE. The CDR3 nucleotides read TGTGCCAGCAGCCGATATTGGACTAGCGGGGCCTCGGGCACCGGGGAGCTGTTTTTT. Protein product: CASSRYWTSGASGTGELFF.

This chain links TRBV6-6 with TRBJ1-2; 9 bases fit TRBD1. Trimming cost V 5 bases and J 2 bases; bases outside gene matches: 12. This CDR3 region has 17 residues. Germline CDR1 and CDR2: MNHNY and SVGAGI (reference sequence). Here the CDR3 DNA reads TGTGCCAGCAGTCAACTCCGGGACAGGGTTCCCAACTATGGCTACACCTTC. Residues: CASSQLRDRVPNYGYTF.

This chain joins TRBV10-3 and TRBJ1-3, with a possible D match to TRBD1 (5 bases). Trimming stripped 6 bases from V and 0 bases from J, with 18 bases between. The V gene's germline CDR1 is ENHRY and CDR2 SYGVKD. This CDR3 contains 17 residues. The CDR3 DNA sequence: TGTGCCATCAGCCCTTTAGGACACTCCGTCTCTGGAAACACCATATATTTT. Its protein product is CAISPLGHSVSGNTIYF.

The chain links TRBV6-2 or TRBV6-3 to TRBJ2-7, with 7 bases fitting TRBD2. This CDR3 has 16 residues. The junction had 14 bases not matched to a gene; V was cut back by 4 bases and J by 5 bases. The germline CDR1 and CDR2 sequences are MNHEY and SVGEGT. The CDR3 loop reads CASSWTGEGTLDEQYF. The DNA for the CDR3 is TGTGCCAGCAGTTGGACCGGGGAGGGAACGTTAGACGAGCAGTACTTC.